This TCR beta chain was sequenced in a study of cytomegalovirus exposure and HLA in healthy donors. Study-wide context: T cells numbering approximately 170 million yielded 90 million to 140 million unique TCR beta sequences in an earlier analysis.

Findings of the study overall: For most subjects, TCR beta sequences were reported to predict HLA-A and HLA-B alleles with accuracy. DRB1 had the most TCR associations and HLA-C the fewest, a later analysis found, with rates varying by HLA locus.

Researchers ran the PCR with 60 Vbeta and 13 Jbeta primers. Method: immunoSEQ multiplex PCR; TCRdb's copy keeps in-frame clones and lacks some. The repertoire holds about 140,000 clones, with nearly 80% as singletons. To note about this clone: Its cognate antigen is unknown.

What was sequenced was PBMCs. The clonotype originates from a man aged 25 to 40 in good health and CMV-seronegative.

The CDR3 region is CASREGAGQPQHF. In DNA form, the CDR3 reads TGTGCCAGCCGGGAGGGGGCGGGACAGCCCCAGCATTTT. This chain connects TRBV27 to TRBJ1-5, with 7 bases that match TRBD1. The CDR3 totals 13 residues. V lost 8 bases and J lost 7; bases outside the gene matches: 8. From germline, CDR1 is MNHEY and CDR2 SMNVEV (reference sequence).